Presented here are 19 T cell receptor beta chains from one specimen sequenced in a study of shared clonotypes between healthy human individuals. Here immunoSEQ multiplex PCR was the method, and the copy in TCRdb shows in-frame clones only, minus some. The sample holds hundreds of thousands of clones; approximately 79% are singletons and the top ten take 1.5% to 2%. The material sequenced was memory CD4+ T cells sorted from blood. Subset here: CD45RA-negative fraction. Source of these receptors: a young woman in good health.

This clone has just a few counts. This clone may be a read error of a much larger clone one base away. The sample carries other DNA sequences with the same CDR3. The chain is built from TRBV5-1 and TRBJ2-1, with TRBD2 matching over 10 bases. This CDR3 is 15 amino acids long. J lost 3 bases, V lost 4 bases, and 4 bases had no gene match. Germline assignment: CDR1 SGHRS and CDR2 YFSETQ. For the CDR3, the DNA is TGCGCCAGCAGCGTTTCTAGCGGGAGCTACAATGAGCAGTTCTTC. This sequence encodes CASSVSSGSYNEQFF.

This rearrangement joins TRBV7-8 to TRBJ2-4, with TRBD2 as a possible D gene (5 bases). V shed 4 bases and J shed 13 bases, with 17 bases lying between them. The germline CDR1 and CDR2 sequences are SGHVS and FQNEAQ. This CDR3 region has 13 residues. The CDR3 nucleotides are TGTGCCAGCAGCTATGAGGGCCTCACAGTCCAGTACTTC. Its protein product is CASSYEGLTVQYF.

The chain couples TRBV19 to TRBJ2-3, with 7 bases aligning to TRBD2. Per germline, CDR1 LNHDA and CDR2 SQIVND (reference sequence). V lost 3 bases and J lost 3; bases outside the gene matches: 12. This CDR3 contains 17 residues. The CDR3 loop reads CASSIGRTSVGTDTQYF. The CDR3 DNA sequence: TGTGCCAGTAGTATCGGGAGGACTAGTGTAGGGACAGATACGCAGTATTTT.

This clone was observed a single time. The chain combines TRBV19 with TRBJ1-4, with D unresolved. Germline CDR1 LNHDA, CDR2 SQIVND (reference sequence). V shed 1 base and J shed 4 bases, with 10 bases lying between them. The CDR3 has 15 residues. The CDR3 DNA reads TGTGCCAGTAGTATAGTCGAAGGATTTAATGAAAAACTGTTTTTT. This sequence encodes CASSIVEGFNEKLFF.

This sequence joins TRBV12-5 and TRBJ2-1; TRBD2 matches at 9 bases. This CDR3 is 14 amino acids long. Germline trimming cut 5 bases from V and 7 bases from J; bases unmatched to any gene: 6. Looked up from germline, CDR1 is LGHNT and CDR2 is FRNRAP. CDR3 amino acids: CASGASGMVNEQFF. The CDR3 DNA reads TGTGCTAGTGGTGCTAGCGGGATGGTAAATGAGCAGTTCTTC. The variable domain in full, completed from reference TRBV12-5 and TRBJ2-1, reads DARVTQTPRHKVTEMGQEVTMRCQPILGHNTVFWYRQTMMQGLELLAYFRNRAPLDDSGMPKDRFSAEMPDATLATLKIQPSEPRDSAVYFCASGASGMVNEQFFGPGTRLTVL.

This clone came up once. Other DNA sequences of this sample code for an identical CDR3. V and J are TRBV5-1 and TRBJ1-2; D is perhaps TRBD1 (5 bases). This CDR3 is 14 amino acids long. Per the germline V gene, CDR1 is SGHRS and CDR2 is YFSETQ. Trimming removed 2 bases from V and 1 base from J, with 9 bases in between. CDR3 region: CASSLKTDNYGYTF. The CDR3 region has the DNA TGCGCCAGCAGCTTAAAGACAGATAACTATGGCTACACCTTC.

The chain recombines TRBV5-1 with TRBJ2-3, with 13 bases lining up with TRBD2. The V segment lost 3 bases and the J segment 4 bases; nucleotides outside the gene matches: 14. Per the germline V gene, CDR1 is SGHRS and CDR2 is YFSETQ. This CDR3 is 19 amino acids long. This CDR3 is CASSSPPGLAGLVADTQYF. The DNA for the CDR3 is TGCGCCAGCAGCTCGCCACCGGGACTAGCGGGACTGGTCGCAGATACGCAGTATTTT.

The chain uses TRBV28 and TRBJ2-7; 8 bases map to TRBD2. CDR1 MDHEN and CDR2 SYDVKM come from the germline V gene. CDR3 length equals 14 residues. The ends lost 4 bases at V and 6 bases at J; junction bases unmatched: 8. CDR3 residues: CASSSWSGRGEQYF. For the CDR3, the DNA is TGTGCCAGCAGTTCCTGGAGCGGGAGAGGCGAGCAGTACTTC.

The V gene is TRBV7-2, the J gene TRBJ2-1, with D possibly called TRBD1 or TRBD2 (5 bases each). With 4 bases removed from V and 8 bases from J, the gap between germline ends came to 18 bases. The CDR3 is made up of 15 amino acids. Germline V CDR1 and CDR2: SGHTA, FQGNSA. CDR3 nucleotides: TGTGCCAGCAGCTCTTCTACCCTGGTGGGACATGAGCAGTTCTTC. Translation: CASSSSTLVGHEQFF.

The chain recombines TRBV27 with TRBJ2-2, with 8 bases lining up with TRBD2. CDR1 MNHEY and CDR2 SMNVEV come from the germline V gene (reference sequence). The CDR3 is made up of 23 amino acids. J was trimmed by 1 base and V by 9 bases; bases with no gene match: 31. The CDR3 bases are TGTGCCAGGACCATGACAGCCTCGCCGGGGGGGCGGCAGCTAGCGGGGAACACCGGGGAGCTGTTTTTT. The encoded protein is CARTMTASPGGRQLAGNTGELFF.

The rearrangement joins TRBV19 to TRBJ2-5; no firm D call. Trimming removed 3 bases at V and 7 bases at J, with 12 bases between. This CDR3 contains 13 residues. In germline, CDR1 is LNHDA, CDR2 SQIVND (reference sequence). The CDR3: CASSIDHTGTQYF. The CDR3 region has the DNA TGTGCCAGTAGTATCGACCACACCGGGACCCAGTACTTC.

The DNA for the CDR3 is TGTGCCAGCAGTTACTCTGTTAGCGGAGGCACCGGGGAGCTGTTTTTT. Residues: CASSYSVSGGTGELFF. The chain uses TRBV6-5 and TRBJ2-2, with D tentatively TRBD2 (6 bases). The CDR3 has 16 amino acids. Trimming shortened V by 0 bases and J by 4 bases, and 12 bases separated the two germline ends. Germline V gene lookup returns CDR1 MNHEY and CDR2 SVGAGI.

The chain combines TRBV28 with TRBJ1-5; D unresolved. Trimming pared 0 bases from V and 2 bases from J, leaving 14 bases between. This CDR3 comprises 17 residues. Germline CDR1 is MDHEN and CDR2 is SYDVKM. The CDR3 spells CASSLWGRAGGNQPQHF. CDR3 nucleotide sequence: TGTGCCAGCAGTTTATGGGGGAGGGCCGGAGGCAATCAGCCCCAGCATTTT.

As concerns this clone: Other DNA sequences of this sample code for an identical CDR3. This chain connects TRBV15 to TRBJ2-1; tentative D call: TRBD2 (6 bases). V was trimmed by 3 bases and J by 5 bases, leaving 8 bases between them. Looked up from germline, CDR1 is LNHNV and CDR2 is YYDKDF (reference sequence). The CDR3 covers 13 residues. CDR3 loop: CATSSRENNEQFF. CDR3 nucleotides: TGTGCCACCAGCAGCCGGGAGAACAATGAGCAGTTCTTC.

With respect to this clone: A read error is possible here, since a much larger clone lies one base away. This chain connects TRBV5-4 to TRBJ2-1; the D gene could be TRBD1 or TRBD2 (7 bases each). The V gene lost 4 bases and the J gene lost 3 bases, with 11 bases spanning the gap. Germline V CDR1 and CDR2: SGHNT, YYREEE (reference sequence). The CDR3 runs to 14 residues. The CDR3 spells CASSQRDSYNEQFF. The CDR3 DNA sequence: TGTGCCAGCAGCCAGCGGGACAGCTACAATGAGCAGTTCTTC.

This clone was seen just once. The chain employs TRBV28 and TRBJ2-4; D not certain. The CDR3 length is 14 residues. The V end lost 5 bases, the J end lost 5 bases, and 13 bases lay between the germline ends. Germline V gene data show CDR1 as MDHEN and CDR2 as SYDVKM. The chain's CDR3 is CASSPPKPQNIQYF. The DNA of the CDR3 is TGTGCCAGCAGTCCCCCCAAGCCGCAAAACATTCAGTACTTC. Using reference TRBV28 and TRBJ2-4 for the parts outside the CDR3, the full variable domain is DVKVTQSSRYLVKRTGEKVFLECVQDMDHENMFWYRQDPGLGLRLIYFSYDVKMKEKGDIPEGYSVSREKKERFSLILESASTNQTSMYLCASSPPKPQNIQYFGAGTRLSVL.

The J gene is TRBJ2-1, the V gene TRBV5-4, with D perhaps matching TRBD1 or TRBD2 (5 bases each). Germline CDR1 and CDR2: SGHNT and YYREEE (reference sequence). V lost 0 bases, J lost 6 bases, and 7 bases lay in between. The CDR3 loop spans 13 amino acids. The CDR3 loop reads CASSLVGPNEQFF. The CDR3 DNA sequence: TGTGCCAGCAGCTTGGTGGGACCCAATGAGCAGTTCTTC. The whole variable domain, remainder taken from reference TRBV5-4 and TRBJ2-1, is ETGVTQSPTHLIKTRGQQVTLRCSSQSGHNTVSWYQQALGQGPQFIFQYYREEENGRGNFPPRFSGLQFPNYSSELNVNALELDDSALYLCASSLVGPNEQFFGPGTRLTVL.

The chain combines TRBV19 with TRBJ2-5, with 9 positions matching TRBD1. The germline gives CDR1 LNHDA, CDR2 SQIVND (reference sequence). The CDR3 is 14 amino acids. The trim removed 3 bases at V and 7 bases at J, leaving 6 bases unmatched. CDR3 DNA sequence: TGTGCCAGTAGTATTTCACAGGGGGCAACGACCCAGTACTTC. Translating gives CASSISQGATTQYF.

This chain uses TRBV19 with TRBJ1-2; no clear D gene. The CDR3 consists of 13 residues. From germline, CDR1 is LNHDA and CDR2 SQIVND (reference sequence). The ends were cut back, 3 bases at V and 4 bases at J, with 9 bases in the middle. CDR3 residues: CASSINYPYGYTF. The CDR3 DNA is TGTGCCAGTAGTATTAACTACCCCTATGGCTACACCTTC.